These T cell receptor beta chains were read from a single sample in a study of OX40 agonist ivuxolimab in advanced cancers. Libraries were prepared by immunoSEQ multiplex PCR; TCRdb keeps only in-frame clonotypes and omits some of them. This sample has about 81,000 clones; just over 90% occur once, and the top ten carry roughly 13%. The material was CD4+ or CD8+ T cells sorted from blood, obtained in a trial of the OX40 agonist ivuxolimab. The receptors originated from an adult with an advanced solid tumor such as melanoma, head and neck, liver or kidney cancer. Both conserved end residues are part of each CDR3. The D gene is left open where the match is weak. The size entry is marked missing in some rows and otherwise reads once, few, many or a size class.

cdr3_nt	cdr3_aa	clone_size	j_call	v_call	d_call
TGTGCCAGCAGCTTTAGTGAGTTCTCCTACGAGCAGTACTTC	CASSFSEFSYEQYF	.	TRBJ2-7	TRBV7-9	.
TGTGCCAGCAGCGTAGATGGGACCCAATACGAGCAGTACTTC	CASSVDGTQYEQYF	.	TRBJ2-7	TRBV9	.
TGTGCCAGCAGCTTAGGCGGGTTGTGGCAGCTCAACTACGAGCAGTACTTC	CASSLGGLWQLNYEQYF	.	TRBJ2-7	TRBV7-8	.
TGCGCCAGCAGCCAAGGAATTGGACGGCACAATGAGCAGTTCTTC	CASSQGIGRHNEQFF	.	TRBJ2-1	TRBV4-1	.
TGTGCCAGTAGTATTGGGGTGAACACTGAAGCTTTCTTT	CASSIGVNTEAFF	.	TRBJ1-1	TRBV19	.
TGCGCCAGCAGCCATTGGGCGCCGGACAGACTGACCATTTTCACCGGGGAGCTGTTTTTT	CASSHWAPDRLTIFTGELFF	.	TRBJ2-2	TRBV4-3	.
TGTGCCAGCAGCAAAGTGGGGTACCGTGGTACCATATATTTT	CASSKVGYRGTIYF	.	TRBJ1-3	TRBV21-1	.
TGTGCCAGCAGCGATGAACTAGCGGGCAATGAGCAGTTCTTC	CASSDELAGNEQFF	once	TRBJ2-1	TRBV5-4	TRBD2
TGCGCCAGCAGCTTGAGAACATTTGCCGGGAGTGAGCAGTTCTTC	CASSLRTFAGSEQFF	.	TRBJ2-1	TRBV5-1	.
TGTGCCAGCACCACCGGCGCGAATGGCTACACCTTC	CASTTGANGYTF	.	TRBJ1-2	TRBV7-6	.
TGTGCCAGCAGTTACTCGCGAGGGGCGGGCTATGGCTACACCTTC	CASSYSRGAGYGYTF	.	TRBJ1-2	TRBV6-5	.
TGTGCCAGCAGCTTCGCAGGGGGCTACACTGAAGCTTTCTTT	CASSFAGGYTEAFF	.	TRBJ1-1	TRBV13	TRBD1
TGTGCCAGCAGCGTAGAGAGTACAGTTCAAGAGACCCAGTACTTC	CASSVESTVQETQYF	.	TRBJ2-5	TRBV9	.
TGCGCCAGCAGCCAAGGAGAAGGGAACCACTATGGCTACACCTTC	CASSQGEGNHYGYTF	.	TRBJ1-2	TRBV4-3	.
TGTGCCAGTAGTCCCGGGACCGGACCCTACGAGCAGTACTTC	CASSPGTGPYEQYF	.	TRBJ2-7	TRBV19	.
TGCGCCAGCGCGACAGGGGGGACTGAAGCTTTCTTT	CASATGGTEAFF	.	TRBJ1-1	TRBV5-1	TRBD1
TGTGCCATCAGCTTGACAGGGGGTGATTCACCCCTCCACTTT	CAISLTGGDSPLHF	.	TRBJ1-6	TRBV10-3	TRBD1
TGTGCCATCAGTCATAGGACTAGCGGGAGTTTCCCGAACACCGGGGAGCTGTTTTTT	CAISHRTSGSFPNTGELFF	.	TRBJ2-2	TRBV10-3	TRBD2
TGTGCCAGCAGCTTAGATGGGGCACCCTTGTACACTGAAGCTTTCTTT	CASSLDGAPLYTEAFF	.	TRBJ1-1	TRBV7-6	.
TGTGCCAGCAGCGACCGGGACAGGCTGAATGAGCAGTTCTTC	CASSDRDRLNEQFF	.	TRBJ2-1	TRBV11-3	TRBD1
TGTGCCAGCAAAGGGGGAAGTTCACCCCTCCACTTT	CASKGGSSPLHF	.	TRBJ1-6	TRBV28	.
TGTGCCAGCACCGATAACCGGGTGAGGTACCCTGAAGCTTTCTTT	CASTDNRVRYPEAFF	.	TRBJ1-1	TRBV7-9	.
TGTGCCAGTAGTATGCACGGCTCCTACGAGCAGTACTTC	CASSMHGSYEQYF	.	TRBJ2-7	TRBV19	.
TGTGCCAGCATGAGGAGGACAGCGTCCTACGAGCAGTACTTC	CASMRRTASYEQYF	.	TRBJ2-7	TRBV27	.
TGTGCCAGCAGCTTAGGTGCGACACACTCCTACGAGCAGTACTTC	CASSLGATHSYEQYF	.	TRBJ2-7	TRBV13	.
TGTGCCAGCAGTTTATGGCCAGGGACCCAAGAGACCCAGTACTTC	CASSLWPGTQETQYF	once	TRBJ2-5	TRBV27	.
TGTGCCAGCAGCTTAGCGACGGGGGTTGGTACTGAAGCTTTCTTT	CASSLATGVGTEAFF	.	TRBJ1-1	TRBV7-8	.
TGTGCCAGCAGCTACCGGACGGCGAACACTGAAGCTTTCTTT	CASSYRTANTEAFF	.	TRBJ1-1	TRBV7-2	.
TGCGCCAGCAATCAAGACAGGGGTAATTCCTTTATGGCTTTCTTT	CASNQDRGNSFMAFF	.	TRBJ1-1	TRBV4-3	TRBD1
TGCGCCAGCAGCCCCCCCGGGGGGAACACTGAAGCTTTCTTT	CASSPPGGNTEAFF	.	TRBJ1-1	TRBV4-1	.
TGCGCCAGCAGCGATCAGGGCGTTCATGGCTACACCTTC	CASSDQGVHGYTF	.	TRBJ1-2	TRBV5-1	.